This is a list of T cell receptor beta chains from one sample in a study of OX40 agonist ivuxolimab in advanced cancers. Produced via immunoSEQ multiplex PCR; TCRdb's table is partial and in-frame only. This sample has some 68,000 clones, with approximately 90% found just once. This specimen was CD4+ or CD8+ T cells sorted from blood, taken in a trial of the OX40 agonist ivuxolimab. These receptor sequences come from an adult with an advanced solid tumor such as melanoma, head and neck, liver or kidney cancer. Each CDR3 is given with its conserved first and last residue. The D gene is left open where the match is weak. Not every row has a clone size; where given, it reads once, few, many or a size class.

>TRBJ2-2|NA|TRBD1|TRBV19
TGTGCCAGTAGTATAGTCCAGGGACAGTGGGCCGGGGAGCTGTTTTTT
CASSIVQGQWAGELFF
>TRBJ1-3|NA|NA|TRBV5-1
TGCGCCAGCAGACCAGGGTACGACTTGGGAAACACCATATATTTT
CASRPGYDLGNTIYF
>TRBJ1-5|NA|NA|TRBV27
TGTGCCAGCAGTTTCGCGGGGCTGGATCAGCCCCAGCATTTT
CASSFAGLDQPQHF
>TRBJ2-3|few|TRBD2|TRBV9
TGTGCCAGCAGCTTCAGCGGGAGTCTCACAGATACGCAGTATTTT
CASSFSGSLTDTQYF
>TRBJ2-1|NA|NA|TRBV10-3
TGTGCCATCAGTGAGACTAGTGGGGCCTTCAATGAGCAGTTCTTC
CAISETSGAFNEQFF
>TRBJ2-5|NA|TRBD2|TRBV28
TGTGCCAGCAGTTTGGGGGGGTCGGAGACCCAGTACTTC
CASSLGGSETQYF
>TRBJ2-3|NA|NA|TRBV19
TGTGCCAGTACCGACCGACAGGCTAGCACAGATACGCAGTATTTT
CASTDRQASTDTQYF
>TRBJ2-2|NA|TRBD2|TRBV6-1
TGTGCCAGCACCGTACTAGCGTACACCGGGGAGCTGTTTTTT
CASTVLAYTGELFF
>TRBJ2-7|once|TRBD1|TRBV11-2
TGTGCCAGCAGCCGACAGGGTCTAGATCACGAGCAGTACTTC
CASSRQGLDHEQYF
>TRBJ2-7|NA|TRBD2|TRBV2
TGTGCCAGCAGTGCTGGACTAGCGGGGGACTCCTACGAGCAGTACTTC
CASSAGLAGDSYEQYF
>TRBJ1-1|NA|NA|TRBV10-3
TGTGCCATCAAGCGAGGGGGGACTGAAGCTTTCTTT
CAIKRGGTEAFF
>TRBJ2-6|NA|NA|TRBV18
TGTGCCAGCTCACCCACCGGGATCTCTGGGGCCAACGTCCTGACTTTC
CASSPTGISGANVLTF
>TRBJ2-7|NA|NA|TRBV28
TGTGCCAGCAGCCTCTTTACAGGGCAAAGGTCCTACGAGCAGTACTTC
CASSLFTGQRSYEQYF
>TRBJ1-5|NA|TRBD1|TRBV10-2
TGCGCCAGCAGGGATATGGCAGGGGGCAATAGCAATCAGCCCCAGCATTTT
CASRDMAGGNSNQPQHF
>TRBJ2-2|NA|NA|TRBV7-2
TGTGCCAGCAGCTTAAGGGGGAGCGACGGGGAGCTGTTTTTT
CASSLRGSDGELFF
>TRBJ2-5|NA|NA|TRBV6-1
TGTGCCAGCAGTGTAAAACAGGAGGAGACCCAGTACTTC
CASSVKQEETQYF
>TRBJ2-7|NA|NA|TRBV7-2
TGTGCCAGCAGCCTAGATGACACCTACGACGAGCAGTACTTC
CASSLDDTYDEQYF
>TRBJ2-5|NA|TRBD2|TRBV11-1
TGTGCCAGCAGCGGGACTAGCGTAGAGACCCAGTACTTC
CASSGTSVETQYF
>TRBJ2-3|few|TRBD2|TRBV5-6
TGTGCCAGCAGCTCGGGACTAGCGGGCACAGATACGCAGTATTTT
CASSSGLAGTDTQYF
>TRBJ2-3|NA|NA|TRBV4-2
TGTGCCAGCAGCCAAGATGTCCACTCTCTCACAGATACGCAGTATTTT
CASSQDVHSLTDTQYF
>TRBJ2-7|NA|TRBD1|TRBV27
TGTGCCAGCAGACGACAGGGTTTCTCCTACGAGCAGTACTTC
CASRRQGFSYEQYF
>TRBJ2-4|NA|NA|TRBV20-1
TGCAGTGCTAGACCAGCCCGGGACTTCACCTTC
CSARPARDFTF
>TRBJ2-2|NA|NA|TRBV9
TGTGCCAGCAGCGTAGTCTCGGGCCCAACCGGGGAGCTGTTTTTT
CASSVVSGPTGELFF
>TRBJ1-2|NA|NA|TRBV28
TGTGCCAGCAGTTTATTAAACTCACCCAACTATGGCTACACCTTC
CASSLLNSPNYGYTF
>TRBJ2-7|NA|NA|TRBV28
TGTGCCAGCAGCCGGTATCTGGGGGCTCGAGAGCAGTACTTC
CASSRYLGAREQYF
>TRBJ1-2|NA|TRBD1|TRBV7-9
TGTGCCAGCAGCTTAGGAGGGTCAGGGGGCAGTGGCTACACCTTC
CASSLGGSGGSGYTF
>TRBJ2-7|NA|NA|TRBV28
TGTGCCAGCAGTTTATTTTCTTTTCGGGGAGCGTACGAGCAGTACTTC
CASSLFSFRGAYEQYF
>TRBJ1-5|NA|NA|TRBV18
TGTGCCAGCTCACCAGGGACCCCGAATCAGCCCCAGCATTTT
CASSPGTPNQPQHF
>TRBJ2-7|NA|NA|TRBV6-5
TGTGCCAGCAGCCCAGAGGGGGGGTACGAGCAGTACTTC
CASSPEGGYEQYF
>TRBJ2-7|NA|NA|TRBV19
TGTGCCAGTACCGGGTCCTCTTTAAACGAGCAGTACTTC
CASTGSSLNEQYF
>TRBJ2-5|NA|NA|TRBV7-9
TGTGCCAGCAGCTTCCCGGGACATGAGTACTTC
CASSFPGHEYF
>TRBJ1-5|NA|NA|TRBV5-6
TGTGCCAGCAGCTTCGGAGGAGGCCAGCCCCAGCATTTT
CASSFGGGQPQHF
>TRBJ2-5|NA|NA|TRBV9
TGTGCCAGCAGCGCTGTACCTCAAGAGACCCAGTACTTC
CASSAVPQETQYF
>TRBJ2-7|medium-sized|NA|TRBV18
TGTGCCAGCTCACGGCCGGTCTCCTACGAGCAGTACTTC
CASSRPVSYEQYF
>TRBJ1-5|NA|NA|TRBV10-3
TGTGCCATCAGTGAGTTTGCGACAGGCAGCAATCAGCCCCAGCATTTT
CAISEFATGSNQPQHF